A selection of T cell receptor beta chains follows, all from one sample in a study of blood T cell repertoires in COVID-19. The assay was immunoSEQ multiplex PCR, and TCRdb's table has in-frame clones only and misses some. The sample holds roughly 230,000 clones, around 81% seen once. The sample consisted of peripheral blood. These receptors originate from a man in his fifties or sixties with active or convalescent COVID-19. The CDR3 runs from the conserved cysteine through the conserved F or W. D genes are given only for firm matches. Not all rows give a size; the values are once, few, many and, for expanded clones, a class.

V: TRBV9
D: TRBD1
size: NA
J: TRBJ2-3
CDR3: CASKLGRGFPDTQYF
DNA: TGTGCCAGCAAGTTGGGCAGGGGGTTCCCAGATACGCAGTATTTT

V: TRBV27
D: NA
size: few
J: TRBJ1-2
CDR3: CASSLSPRRGYGYTF
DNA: TGTGCCAGCAGTTTATCGCCCCGACGGGGGTATGGCTACACCTTC

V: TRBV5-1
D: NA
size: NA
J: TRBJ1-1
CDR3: CASSLEGIGVSTEAFF
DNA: TGCGCCAGCAGCTTGGAAGGCATCGGAGTGAGCACTGAAGCTTTCTTT

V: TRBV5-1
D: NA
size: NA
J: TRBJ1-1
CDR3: CASSFNPGVTEAFF
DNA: TGCGCCAGCAGCTTTAATCCGGGGGTCACTGAAGCTTTCTTT

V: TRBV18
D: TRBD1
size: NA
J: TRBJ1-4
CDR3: CASSTRDRGQDEKLFF
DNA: TGTGCCAGCTCGACCCGGGACAGGGGGCAGGATGAAAAACTGTTTTTT

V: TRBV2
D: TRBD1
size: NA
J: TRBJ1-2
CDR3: CASSAGQGAYGYTF
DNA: TGTGCCAGCAGTGCAGGACAGGGAGCCTATGGCTACACCTTC

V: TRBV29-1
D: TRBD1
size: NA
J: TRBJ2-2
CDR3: CSMDRGGTGELFF
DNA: TGCAGCATGGACAGGGGAGGCACCGGGGAGCTGTTTTTT

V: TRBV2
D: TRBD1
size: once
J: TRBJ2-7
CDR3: CASSPGQGAYEQYF
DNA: TGTGCCAGCAGCCCGGGACAGGGGGCCTACGAGCAGTACTTC

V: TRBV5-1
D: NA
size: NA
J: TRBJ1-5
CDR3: CASSLSQGGQPQHF
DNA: TGCGCCAGCAGCTTGAGCCAGGGAGGTCAGCCCCAGCATTTT

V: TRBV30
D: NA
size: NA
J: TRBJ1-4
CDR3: CAWSLSNEKLFF
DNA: TGTGCCTGGAGTCTCAGTAATGAAAAACTGTTTTTT

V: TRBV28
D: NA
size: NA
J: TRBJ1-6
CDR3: CASSLGASNSPLHF
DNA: TGTGCCAGCAGTTTAGGAGCCAGTAATTCACCCCTCCACTTT

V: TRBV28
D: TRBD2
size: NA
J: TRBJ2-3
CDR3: CASQRGNTDTQYF
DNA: TGTGCCAGCCAGCGGGGGAACACAGATACGCAGTATTTT

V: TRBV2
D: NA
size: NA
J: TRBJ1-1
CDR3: CASRRLEQDAAEAFF
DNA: TGTGCCAGCAGGCGACTGGAACAGGATGCGGCTGAAGCTTTCTTT

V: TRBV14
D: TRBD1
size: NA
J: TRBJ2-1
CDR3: CASSPIPWDSLSYNEQFF
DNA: TGTGCCAGCAGCCCCATCCCCTGGGACAGCCTCTCCTACAATGAGCAGTTCTTC

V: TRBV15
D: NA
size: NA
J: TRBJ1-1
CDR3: CATSRNRELRRDTEAFF
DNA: TGTGCCACCAGCAGAAATCGGGAGTTGAGAAGGGACACTGAAGCTTTCTTT

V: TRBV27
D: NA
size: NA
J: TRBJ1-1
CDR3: CASSPGGGQGTEAFF
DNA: TGTGCCAGCAGTCCTGGGGGGGGGCAAGGAACTGAAGCTTTCTTT

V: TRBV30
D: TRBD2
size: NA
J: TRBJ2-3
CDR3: CAWSVGGVDTQYF
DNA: TGTGCCTGGAGTGTTGGGGGGGTAGATACGCAGTATTTT

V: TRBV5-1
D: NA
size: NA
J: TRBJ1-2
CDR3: CASSLGTSNNYGYTF
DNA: TGCGCCAGCAGCTTAGGGACATCAAATAACTATGGCTACACCTTC

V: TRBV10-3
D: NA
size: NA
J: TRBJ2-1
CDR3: CAISESGSEQFF
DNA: TGTGCCATCAGTGAGTCCGGTAGTGAGCAGTTCTTC

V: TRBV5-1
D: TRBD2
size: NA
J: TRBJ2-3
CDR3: CASSLAPTSGTDTQYF
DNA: TGCGCCAGCAGCTTAGCCCCGACTAGCGGTACAGATACGCAGTATTTT

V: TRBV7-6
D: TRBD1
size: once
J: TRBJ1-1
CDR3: CASSLTTGANTEAFF
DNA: TGTGCCAGCAGCTTAACGACAGGGGCGAACACTGAAGCTTTCTTT